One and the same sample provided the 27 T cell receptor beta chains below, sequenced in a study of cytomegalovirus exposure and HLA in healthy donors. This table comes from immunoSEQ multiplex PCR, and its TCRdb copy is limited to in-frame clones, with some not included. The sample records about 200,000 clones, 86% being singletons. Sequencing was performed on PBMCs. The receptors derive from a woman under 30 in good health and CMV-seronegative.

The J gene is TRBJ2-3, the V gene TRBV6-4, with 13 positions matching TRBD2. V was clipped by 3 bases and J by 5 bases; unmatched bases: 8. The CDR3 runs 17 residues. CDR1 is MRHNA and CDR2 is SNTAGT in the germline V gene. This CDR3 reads CASSETGLAGAKDTQYF. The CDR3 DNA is TGTGCCAGCAGTGAAACTGGACTAGCGGGAGCCAAAGATACGCAGTATTTT.

The CDR3 loop is CAWSVTILAGSSAKYF. The CDR3 DNA reads as TGTGCCTGGAGTGTTACTATCCTAGCGGGGAGCTCGGCAAAGTACTTC. V and J are TRBV30 and TRBJ2-4; 9 bases are a match to TRBD2. V gave up 0 bases and J gave up 14 bases; unmatched junction bases: 17. The CDR3 consists of 16 residues. Germline values: CDR1 GTSNPN, CDR2 SVGIG (reference sequence).

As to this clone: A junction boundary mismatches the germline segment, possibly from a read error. As DNA, the CDR3 is TGTGCCAGCTCACTCGAGAGAGTAATCTTC. This encodes CASSLERVIF. The genes are TRBV18 and TRBJ2-1, with D unresolved. This CDR3 is built from 10 residues. Germline assignment: CDR1 KGHSH and CDR2 LQKENI.

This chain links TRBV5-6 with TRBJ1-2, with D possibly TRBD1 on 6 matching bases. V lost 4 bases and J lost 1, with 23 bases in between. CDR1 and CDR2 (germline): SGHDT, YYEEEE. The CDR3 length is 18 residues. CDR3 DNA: TGTGCCAGCAGCGGGGCGGACAGCCAAATGAGGGATAACTATGGCTACACCTTC. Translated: CASSGADSQMRDNYGYTF.

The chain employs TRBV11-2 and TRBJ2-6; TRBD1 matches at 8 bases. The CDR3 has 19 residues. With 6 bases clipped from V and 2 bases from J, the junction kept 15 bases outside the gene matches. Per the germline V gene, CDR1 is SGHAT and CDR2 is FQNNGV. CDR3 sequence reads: CASRLVGRGLTTGANVLTF. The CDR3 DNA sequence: TGTGCCAGCAGACTAGTGGGCAGGGGGCTCACAACTGGGGCCAACGTCCTGACTTTC.

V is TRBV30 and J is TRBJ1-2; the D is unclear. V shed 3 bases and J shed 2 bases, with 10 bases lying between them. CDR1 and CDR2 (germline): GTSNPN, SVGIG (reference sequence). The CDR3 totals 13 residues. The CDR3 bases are TGTGCCTGGAGGGGAGGGCTGAACTATGGCTACACCTTC. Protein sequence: CAWRGGLNYGYTF.

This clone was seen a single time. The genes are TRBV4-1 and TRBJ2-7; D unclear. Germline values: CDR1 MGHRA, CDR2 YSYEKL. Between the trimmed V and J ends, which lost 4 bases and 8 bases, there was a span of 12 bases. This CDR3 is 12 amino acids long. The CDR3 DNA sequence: TGCGCCAGCAGCCTACCTGCGGTCCAGCAGTACTTC. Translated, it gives CASSLPAVQQYF.

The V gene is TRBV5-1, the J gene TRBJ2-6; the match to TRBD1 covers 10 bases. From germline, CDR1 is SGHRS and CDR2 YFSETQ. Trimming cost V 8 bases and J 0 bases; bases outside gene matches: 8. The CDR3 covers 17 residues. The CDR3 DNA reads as TGCGCCAGTAATCCGGGACAGGGGTACTCTGGGGCCAACGTCCTGACTTTC. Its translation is CASNPGQGYSGANVLTF.

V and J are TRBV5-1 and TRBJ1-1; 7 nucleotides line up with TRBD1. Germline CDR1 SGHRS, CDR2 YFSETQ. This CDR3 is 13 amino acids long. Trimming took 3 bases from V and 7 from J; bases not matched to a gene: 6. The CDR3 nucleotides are TGCGCCAGCAGCTCCGACGACAGGGTTGAAGCTTTCTTT. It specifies CASSSDDRVEAFF.

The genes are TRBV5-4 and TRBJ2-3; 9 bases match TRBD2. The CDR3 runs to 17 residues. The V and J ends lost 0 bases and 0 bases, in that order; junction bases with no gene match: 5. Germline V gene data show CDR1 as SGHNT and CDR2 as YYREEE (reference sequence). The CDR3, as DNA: TGTGCCAGCAGCTTGGCCCTAGCGGGGATTAGCACAGATACGCAGTATTTT. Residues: CASSLALAGISTDTQYF. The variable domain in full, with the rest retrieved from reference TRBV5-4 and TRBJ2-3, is ETGVTQSPTHLIKTRGQQVTLRCSSQSGHNTVSWYQQALGQGPQFIFQYYREEENGRGNFPPRFSGLQFPNYSSELNVNALELDDSALYLCASSLALAGISTDTQYFGPGTRLTVL.

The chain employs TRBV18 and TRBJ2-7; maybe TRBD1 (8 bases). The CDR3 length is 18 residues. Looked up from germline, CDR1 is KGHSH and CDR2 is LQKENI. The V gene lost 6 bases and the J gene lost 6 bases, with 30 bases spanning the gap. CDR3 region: CASSPGGPWGGRNREQYF. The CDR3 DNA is TGTGCCAGCTCCCCAGGGGGCCCCTGGGGAGGGAGAAATCGCGAGCAGTACTTC.

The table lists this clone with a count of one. The CDR3: CASSLVEEGYYEQYF. The CDR3 region has the DNA TGTGCCAGCAGCTTAGTAGAGGAGGGGTACTACGAGCAGTACTTC. This chain links TRBV7-9 with TRBJ2-7, with D perhaps TRBD2 (6 bases). V was clipped by 1 base and J by 3 bases, with 13 bases between them. Germline CDR1 reads SEHNR; CDR2 reads FQNEAQ (reference sequence). The CDR3 spans 15 residues.

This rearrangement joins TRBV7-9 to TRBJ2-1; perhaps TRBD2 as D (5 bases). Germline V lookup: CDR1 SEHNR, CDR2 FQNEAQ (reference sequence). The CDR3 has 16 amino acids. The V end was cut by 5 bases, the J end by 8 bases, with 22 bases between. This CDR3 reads CASSRRTPEKKDEQFF. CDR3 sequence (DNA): TGTGCCAGCAGCCGACGGACTCCCGAAAAGAAGGATGAGCAGTTCTTC. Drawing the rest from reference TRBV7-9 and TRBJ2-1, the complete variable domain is DTGVSQNPRHKITKRGQNVTFRCDPISEHNRLYWYRQTLGQGPEFLTYFQNEAQLEKSRLLSDRFSAERPKGSFSTLEIQRTEQGDSAMYLCASSRRTPEKKDEQFFGPGTRLTVL.

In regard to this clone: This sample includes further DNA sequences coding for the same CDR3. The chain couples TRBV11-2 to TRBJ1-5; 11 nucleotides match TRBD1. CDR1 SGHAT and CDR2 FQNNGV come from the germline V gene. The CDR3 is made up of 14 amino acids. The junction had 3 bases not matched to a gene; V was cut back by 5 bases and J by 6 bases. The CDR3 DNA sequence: TGTGCCAGCAGCCCTGGGACAGGGGGTCAGCCCCAGCATTTT. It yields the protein CASSPGTGGQPQHF.

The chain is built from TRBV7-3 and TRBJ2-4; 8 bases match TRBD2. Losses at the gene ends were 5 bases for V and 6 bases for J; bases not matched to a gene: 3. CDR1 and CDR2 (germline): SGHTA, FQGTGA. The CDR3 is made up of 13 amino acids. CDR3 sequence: CASSPREGNIQYF. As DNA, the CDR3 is TGTGCCAGCAGCCCCCGGGAGGGAAACATTCAGTACTTC. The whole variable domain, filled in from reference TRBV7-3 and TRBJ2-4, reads GAGVSQTPSNKVTEKGKYVELRCDPISGHTALYWYRQSLGQGPEFLIYFQGTGAADDSGLPNDRFFAVRPEGSVSTLKIQRTERGDSAVYLCASSPREGNIQYFGAGTRLSVL.

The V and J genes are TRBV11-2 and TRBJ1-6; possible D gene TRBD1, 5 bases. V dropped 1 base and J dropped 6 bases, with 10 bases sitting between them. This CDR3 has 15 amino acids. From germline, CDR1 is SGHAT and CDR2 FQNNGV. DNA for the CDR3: TGTGCCAGCAGCTTAGCCAGGGCTAGTAATTCACCCCTCCACTTT. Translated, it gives CASSLARASNSPLHF.

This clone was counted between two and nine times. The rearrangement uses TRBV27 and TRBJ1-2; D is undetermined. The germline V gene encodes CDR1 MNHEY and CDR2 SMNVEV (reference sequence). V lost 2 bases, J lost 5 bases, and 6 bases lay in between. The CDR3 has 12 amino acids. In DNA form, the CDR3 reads TGTGCCAGCAGTTTAGCGGGGTATGGCTACACCTTC. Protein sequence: CASSLAGYGYTF.

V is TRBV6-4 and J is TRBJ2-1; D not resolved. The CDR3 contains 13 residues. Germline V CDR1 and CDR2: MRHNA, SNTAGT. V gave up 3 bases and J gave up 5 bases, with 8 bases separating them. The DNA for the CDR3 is TGTGCCAGCAGTGAAACGAGCGACAATGAGCAGTTCTTC. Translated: CASSETSDNEQFF.

In DNA, the CDR3 is TGTGCCAGCAGCTTAGCAGGGGGGAACACCGGGGAGCTGTTTTTT. Amino acids: CASSLAGGNTGELFF. The chain employs TRBV11-2 and TRBJ2-2; TRBD1 matches 7 bases. Germline-derived CDR1 and CDR2 are SGHAT and FQNNGV. Trimming removed 1 base from V and 1 base from J; junction bases left unmatched: 0. This CDR3 region has 15 residues.

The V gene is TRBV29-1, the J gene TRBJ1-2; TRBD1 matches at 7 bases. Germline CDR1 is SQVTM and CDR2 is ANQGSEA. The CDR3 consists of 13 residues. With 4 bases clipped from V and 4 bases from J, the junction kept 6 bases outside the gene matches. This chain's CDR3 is CSVGGDSSYGYTF. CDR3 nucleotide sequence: TGCAGCGTTGGGGGGGACAGCTCCTATGGCTACACCTTC.

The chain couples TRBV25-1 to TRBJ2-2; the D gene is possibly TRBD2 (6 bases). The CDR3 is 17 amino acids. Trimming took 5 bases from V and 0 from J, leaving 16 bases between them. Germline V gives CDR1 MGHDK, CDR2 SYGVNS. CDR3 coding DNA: TGTGCCAGCAGTCCATCGGGACTCCGAGCGAACACCGGGGAGCTGTTTTTT. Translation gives CASSPSGLRANTGELFF.

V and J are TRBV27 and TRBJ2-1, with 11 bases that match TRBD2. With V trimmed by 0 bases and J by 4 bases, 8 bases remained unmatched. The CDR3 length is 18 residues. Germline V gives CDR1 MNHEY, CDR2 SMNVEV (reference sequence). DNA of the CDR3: TGTGCCAGCAGTTTATCGGAATTAGCGGGAGGGCCGTACAATGAGCAGTTCTTC. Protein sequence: CASSLSELAGGPYNEQFF.

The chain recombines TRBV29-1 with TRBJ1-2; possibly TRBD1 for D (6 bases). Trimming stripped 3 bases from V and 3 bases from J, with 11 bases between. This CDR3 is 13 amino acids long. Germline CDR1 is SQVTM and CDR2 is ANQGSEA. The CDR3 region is CSVETGQDYGYTF. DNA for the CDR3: TGCAGCGTTGAGACAGGACAAGACTATGGCTACACCTTC.

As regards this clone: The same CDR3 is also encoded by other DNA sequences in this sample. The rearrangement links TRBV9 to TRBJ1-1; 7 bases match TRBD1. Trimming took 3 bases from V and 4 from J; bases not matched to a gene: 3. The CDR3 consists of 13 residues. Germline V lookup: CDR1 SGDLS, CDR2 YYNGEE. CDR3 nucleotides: TGTGCCAGCAGCGAGGGGGCAGGCACTGAAGCTTTCTTT. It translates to CASSEGAGTEAFF.

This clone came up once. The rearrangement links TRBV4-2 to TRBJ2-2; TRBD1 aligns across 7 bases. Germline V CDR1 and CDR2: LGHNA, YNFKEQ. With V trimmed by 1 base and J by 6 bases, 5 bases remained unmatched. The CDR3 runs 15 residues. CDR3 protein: CASSQGQGEAGELFF. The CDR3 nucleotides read TGTGCCAGCAGCCAAGGACAGGGCGAGGCCGGGGAGCTGTTTTTT.

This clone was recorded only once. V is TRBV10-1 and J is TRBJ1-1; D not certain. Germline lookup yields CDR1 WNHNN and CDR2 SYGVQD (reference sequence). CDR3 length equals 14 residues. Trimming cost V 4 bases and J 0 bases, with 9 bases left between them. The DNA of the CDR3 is TGCGCCAGCAGTGCACATTCCATGAACACTGAAGCTTTCTTT. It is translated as CASSAHSMNTEAFF.

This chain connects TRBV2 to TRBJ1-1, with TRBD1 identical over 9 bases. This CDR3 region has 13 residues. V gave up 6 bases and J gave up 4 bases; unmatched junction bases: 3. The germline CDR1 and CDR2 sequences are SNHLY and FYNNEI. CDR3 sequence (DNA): TGTGCCAGCAGAGGGACAGGGTCCACTGAAGCTTTCTTT. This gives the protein CASRGTGSTEAFF.